This T cell receptor beta chain was recovered during a study of cytomegalovirus exposure and HLA in healthy donors. On the study more broadly: Membership in the Caucasian-associated ancestry cluster was found for around four fifths of about 430 genotyped donors.

In regard to this clone: Its specificity is unknown. Other nucleotide sequences from this sample produce the same CDR3.

V gave up 6 bases and J gave up 0 bases, with 8 bases separating them. The CDR3 consists of 14 residues. Germline V CDR1 and CDR2: MNHNS, SASEGT. PCR used 60 Vbeta primers and 13 Jbeta primers. TCRdb's copy holds only in-frame clones and misses some; the assay was immunoSEQ multiplex PCR. The table has approximately 120,000 clones, about 82% seen once. Study conclusions and caveats: For most TCR sequences rarity was the rule, although some public TCRs occurred in many donors. TCR beta sequences reportedly predicted most subjects' HLA-A and HLA-B alleles accurately.

The clonotype was recovered from a man aged 45-65 years in good health and CMV-seronegative. This chain joins TRBV6-1 and TRBJ1-4, with a weak D call TRBD1 (6 bases). Material for sequencing was PBMCs. CDR3 in DNA: TGTGCCAGCAGGGACAGTGCAACTAATGAAAAACTGTTTTTT. Residues: CASRDSATNEKLFF.